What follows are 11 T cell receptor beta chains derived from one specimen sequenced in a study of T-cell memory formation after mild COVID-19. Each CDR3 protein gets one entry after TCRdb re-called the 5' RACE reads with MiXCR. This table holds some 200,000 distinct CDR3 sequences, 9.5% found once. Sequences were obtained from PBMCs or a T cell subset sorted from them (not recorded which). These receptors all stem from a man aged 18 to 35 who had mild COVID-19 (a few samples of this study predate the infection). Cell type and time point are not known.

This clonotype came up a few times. In DNA form, the CDR3 reads TGCGCCAGCAGCTTAGAGAGCATCCGTTCACCCCTCCACTTT. Its protein is CASSLESIRSPLHF. J is TRBJ1-6 and V is TRBV5-1; D not resolved. Trimming took 2 bases from V and 9 from J, leaving 12 bases between them. CDR1 is SGHRS and CDR2 is YFSETQ in the germline V gene. The CDR3 contains 14 residues.

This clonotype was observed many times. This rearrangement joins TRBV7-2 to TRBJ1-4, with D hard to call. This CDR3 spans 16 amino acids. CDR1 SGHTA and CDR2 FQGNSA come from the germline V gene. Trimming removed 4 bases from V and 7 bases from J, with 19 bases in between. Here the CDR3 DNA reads TGTGCCAGCAGCTCCTTCCCTAATTCGAGAATTGAAAAACTGTTTTTT. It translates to CASSSFPNSRIEKLFF.

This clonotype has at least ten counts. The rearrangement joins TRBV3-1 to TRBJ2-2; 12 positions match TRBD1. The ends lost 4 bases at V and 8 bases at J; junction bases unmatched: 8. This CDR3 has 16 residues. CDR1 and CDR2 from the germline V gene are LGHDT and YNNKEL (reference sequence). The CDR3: CASSPGTGGASGELFF. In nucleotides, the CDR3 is TGTGCCAGCAGCCCCGGGACAGGGGGCGCCTCTGGGGAGCTGTTTTTT.

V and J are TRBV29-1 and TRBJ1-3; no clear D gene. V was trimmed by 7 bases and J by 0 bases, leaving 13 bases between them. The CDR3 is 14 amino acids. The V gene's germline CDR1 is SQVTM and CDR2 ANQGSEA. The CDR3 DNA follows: TGCAGCGGACTTAGAGATAACTCTGGAAACACCATATATTTT. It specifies CSGLRDNSGNTIYF.

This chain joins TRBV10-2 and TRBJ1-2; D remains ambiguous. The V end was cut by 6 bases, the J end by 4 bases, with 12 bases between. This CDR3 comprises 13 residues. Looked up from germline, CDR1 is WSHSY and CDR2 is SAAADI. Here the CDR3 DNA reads TGCGCCAGCAGGGACCGGGTGGTCTATGGCTACACCTTC. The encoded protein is CASRDRVVYGYTF.

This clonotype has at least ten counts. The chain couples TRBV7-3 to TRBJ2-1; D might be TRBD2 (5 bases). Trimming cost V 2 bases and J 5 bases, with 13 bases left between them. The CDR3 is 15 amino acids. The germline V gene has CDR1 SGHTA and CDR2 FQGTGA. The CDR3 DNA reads TGTGCCAGCAGCTTATGGGCGCGGGCTAACAATGAGCAGTTCTTC. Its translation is CASSLWARANNEQFF.

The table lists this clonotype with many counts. CDR3 amino acids: CASSLGMYNEQFF. The DNA for the CDR3 is TGCGCCAGCAGCTTGGGGATGTACAATGAGCAGTTCTTC. This chain links TRBV5-1 with TRBJ2-1; D gene unclear. Trimming stripped 0 bases from V and 4 bases from J, with 5 bases between. This CDR3 has 13 amino acids. CDR1 and CDR2 (germline): SGHRS, YFSETQ.

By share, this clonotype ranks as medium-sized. The CDR3 region is CASSDSGGYYNEQFF. CDR3 DNA sequence: TGTGCCAGCAGTGATAGCGGGGGTTACTACAATGAGCAGTTCTTC. The chain joins TRBV12-3 or TRBV12-4 to TRBJ2-1; TRBD2 matches at 9 bases. This CDR3 is 15 amino acids long. Trimming removed 5 bases from V and 3 bases from J; junction bases left unmatched: 5.

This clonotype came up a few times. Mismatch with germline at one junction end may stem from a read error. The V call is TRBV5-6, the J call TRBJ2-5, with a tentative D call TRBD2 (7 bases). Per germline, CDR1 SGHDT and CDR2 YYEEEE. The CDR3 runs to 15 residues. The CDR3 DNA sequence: TGTGCCAGTAGCTTGGGGGGGCTGGGATATGAGACCCAGTACTTC. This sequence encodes CASSLGGLGYETQYF.

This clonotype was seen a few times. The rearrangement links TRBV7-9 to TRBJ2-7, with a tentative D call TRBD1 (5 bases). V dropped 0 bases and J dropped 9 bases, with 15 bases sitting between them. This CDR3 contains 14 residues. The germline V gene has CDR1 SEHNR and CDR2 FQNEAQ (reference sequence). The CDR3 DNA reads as TGTGCCAGCAGCTTAGCCGGCGAAAGGGGTGGGCAGTACGTC. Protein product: CASSLAGERGGQYV.

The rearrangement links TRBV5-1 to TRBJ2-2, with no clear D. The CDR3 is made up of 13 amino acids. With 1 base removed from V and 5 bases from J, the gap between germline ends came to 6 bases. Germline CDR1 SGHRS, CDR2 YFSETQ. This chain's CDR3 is CASSLILTGELFF. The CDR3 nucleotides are TGCGCCAGCAGCTTGATTTTAACCGGGGAGCTGTTTTTT.